A single T cell receptor (beta chain) is shown here with its context. What it recognizes is unknown. This entry is derived from a study of T-cell memory formation after mild COVID-19. Study-level background: The two donors had largely donor-specific TCR clusters.

V dropped 4 bases and J dropped 5; count of bases not matched to a gene: 9. This CDR3 has 15 amino acids. Germline lookup yields CDR1 SGHNT and CDR2 YYREEE (reference sequence). Study observations and caveats: Largely, contracting CD4+ clones fell within CM and EM, and contracting CD8+ clones within EMRA. Balance between CD4 and CD8 was seen in clones contracting day 15 to 85, and a CD4+ lean was seen in later expanders.

TCRdb redid the calling of the 5' RACE reads with MiXCR, one entry per CDR3 protein. The sample contains approximately 350,000 distinct CDR3 sequences, around an eighth of which appear only once. J is TRBJ2-3 and V is TRBV5-4; 8 bases fit TRBD2. The receptor's source is a man between 18 and 29 years old who had mild COVID-19 (a few samples of this study predate the infection). Cell type and time point are not known. The sequenced sample consisted of PBMCs or a T cell subset sorted from them (not recorded which). The CDR3 loop reads CASSRTSLYGDTQYF. The CDR3 DNA reads TGTGCCAGCAGCCGGACTAGCCTGTATGGAGATACGCAGTATTTT. The full variable domain, in which reference TRBV5-4 and TRBJ2-3 provide the parts outside the CDR3, is ETGVTQSPTHLIKTRGQQVTLRCSSQSGHNTVSWYQQALGQGPQFIFQYYREEENGRGNFPPRFSGLQFPNYSSELNVNALELDDSALYLCASSRTSLYGDTQYFGPGTRLTVL.